Listed here is a single T cell receptor (beta chain). Antigen specificity is unknown. This entry comes from a study of graft-versus-host responses after intestinal transplantation. Study information: Every recipient had anti-thymocyte globulin induction and 2 to 3 years of tacrolimus plus steroids. Notes on the study in general: GvH clonotypes were identified within recipient marrow, with a subset emerging first in ileum or blood. Peak GvH clone levels in circulation were associated with early post-transplant HvG declines.

Generated by immunoSEQ multiplex PCR, the TCRdb table keeps only in-frame clones and is missing some. The data hold around 100,000 clones, with roughly nine tenths observed a single time. This receptor was identified in a human donor who was the organ donor for an intestinal transplant. Sequenced material: unstimulated CD4+ T cells sorted from spleen or lymph node cells, taken before transplant.

CDR3 sequence (DNA): TGTGCCAGTAGTAACCAGGGGTTGCGGGCTTTCTTT. Amino acids: CASSNQGLRAFF. This rearrangement joins TRBV19 to TRBJ1-1, with D possibly being TRBD1 (6 bases). Trimming shortened V by 4 bases and J by 11 bases, and 14 bases separated the two germline ends. This CDR3 contains 12 residues. Germline CDR1 reads LNHDA; CDR2 reads SQIVND (reference sequence).